This TCR beta chain appears in the sequencing data of a study of shared clonotypes between healthy human individuals. The table lists this clone with a count of one. Its antigen is unidentified. Recent vaccinations or acute infections were absent in the healthy HIV-negative adult donors. The donor cohort consisted entirely of Caucasian adults residing in Nashville, Tennessee. The J segment lost 1 base and the V segment lost 0 bases, leaving 5 bases of the junction unmatched. Per the germline V gene, CDR1 is SGDLS and CDR2 is YYNGEE. The CDR3 has 16 residues. Study-wide points: Limited genetic and exposure-history diversity came from having few donors.

The authors ran unsorted PBMC replicate PCRs on about 300 ng DNA, approximately 31,000 T cell genomes. Libraries were prepared by immunoSEQ multiplex PCR; TCRdb keeps only in-frame clonotypes and omits some of them. Here the sample spans hundreds of thousands of clones, approximately 77% being singletons. Sample: PBMCs. This TCR derives from a woman aged 35 to 49 in good health. Some clones in this sample may be carry-over from other donors' samples. The chain recombines TRBV9 with TRBJ2-3, with 7 bases aligning to TRBD2. The CDR3 sequence is CASSVVGGRGTDTQYF. In nucleotides, the CDR3 is TGTGCCAGCAGCGTAGTAGGCGGGAGAGGCACAGATACGCAGTATTTT.